This TCR beta chain emerged from a study of T cell responses to AZD1222 COVID-19 vaccine. CDR1 SGHTA and CDR2 FQGTGA come from the germline V gene. The CDR3 extends over 13 amino acids. Trimming shortened V by 4 bases and J by 4 bases, and 10 bases separated the two germline ends. The sample holds one count of this clone. What it recognizes is unknown. General study findings and limits: Vaccine-associated CD4 TCRs ranged over spike, dominating at 160-218 and 743-854. Females outnumbered males among donors, who were mostly white British; clonal diversity was possibly underestimated.

Repertoires were generated with immunoSEQ multiplex PCR, while TCRdb's copy carries only in-frame clones and drops some. The repertoire consists of some 100,000 clones, with 90% to 95% occurring once and the leading ten covering less than 9.5%. The sample consisted of peripheral blood, taken on day 0 of AZD1222 vaccination. The TCR sequence derives from an adult in good health. The chain carries TRBV7-3 and TRBJ1-1; D remains ambiguous. CDR3 in amino acids: CASSSTLITEAFF. The CDR3 nucleotides are TGTGCCAGCAGCTCTACTCTGATCACTGAAGCTTTCTTT.